This T cell receptor beta chain was captured by sequencing in a study of T cells after yellow fever vaccination. V lost 2 bases and J 5 bases, leaving 14 bases between the germline ends. The germline gives CDR1 SGHNT, CDR2 YYREEE (reference sequence). This CDR3 comprises 14 residues. MiXCR, applied by TCRdb to the 5' RACE reads, yields one record per CDR3 protein. The sample lists approximately 250,000 distinct CDR3 sequences, 3.6% occurring once. In this sample, this clonotype turned up many times. The chain has TRBV5-4 and TRBJ2-7; D possibly corresponds to TRBD1 (6 bases). The sequencing used PBMCs, collected 15 days after the yellow fever booster vaccination. This TCR derives from a young man who received the YFV17D yellow fever vaccine. In DNA form, the CDR3 reads TGTGCCAGCAGCTTCGGTCCAGGGGTGAACGAGCAGTACTTC. Amino acid sequence: CASSFGPGVNEQYF.